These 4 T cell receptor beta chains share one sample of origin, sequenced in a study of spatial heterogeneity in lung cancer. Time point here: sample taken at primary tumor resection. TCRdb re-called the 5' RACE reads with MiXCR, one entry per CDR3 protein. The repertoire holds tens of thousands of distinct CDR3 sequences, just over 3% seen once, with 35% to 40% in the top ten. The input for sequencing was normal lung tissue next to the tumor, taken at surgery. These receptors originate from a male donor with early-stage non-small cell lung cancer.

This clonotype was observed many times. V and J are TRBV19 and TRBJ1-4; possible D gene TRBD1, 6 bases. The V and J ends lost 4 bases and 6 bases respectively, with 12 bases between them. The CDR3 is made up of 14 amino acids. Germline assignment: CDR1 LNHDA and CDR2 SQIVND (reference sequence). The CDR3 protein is CASSKSRGDEKLFF. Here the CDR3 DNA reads TGTGCCAGTAGTAAATCCAGGGGTGATGAAAAACTGTTTTTT. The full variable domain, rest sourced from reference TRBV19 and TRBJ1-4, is DGGITQSPKYLFRKEGQNVTLSCEQNLNHDAMYWYRQDPGQGLRLIYYSQIVNDFQKGDIAEGYSVSREKKESFPLTVTSAQKNPTAFYLCASSKSRGDEKLFFGSGTQLSVL.

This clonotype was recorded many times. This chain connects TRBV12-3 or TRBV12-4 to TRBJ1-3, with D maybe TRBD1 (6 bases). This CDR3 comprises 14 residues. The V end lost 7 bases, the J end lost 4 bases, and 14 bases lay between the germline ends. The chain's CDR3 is CASTPTGLGNTIYF. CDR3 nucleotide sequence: TGTGCCAGCACCCCCACAGGGCTAGGAAACACCATATATTTT.

For the CDR3, the DNA is TGCAGCGTCGAACCTCTCGCCGGCGAGACCCAGTACTTC. Encoded protein: CSVEPLAGETQYF. This sequence joins TRBV29-1 and TRBJ2-5; D unresolved. From germline, CDR1 is SQVTM and CDR2 ANQGSEA. The CDR3 spans 13 residues. Trimming left V 6 bases short and J 5 bases short, with 16 bases between.

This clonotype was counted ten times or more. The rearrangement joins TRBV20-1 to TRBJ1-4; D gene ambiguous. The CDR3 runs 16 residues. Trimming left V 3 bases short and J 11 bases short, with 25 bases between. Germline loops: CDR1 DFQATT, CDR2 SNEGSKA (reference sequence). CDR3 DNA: TGCAGTGCTAGGGACCCCCGGGGAGCCCAGGATGGGAAACTGTTTTTT. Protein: CSARDPRGAQDGKLFF.